This TCR beta chain originates from a study of OX40 agonist ivuxolimab in advanced cancers. Here immunoSEQ multiplex PCR was the method, and the copy in TCRdb shows in-frame clones only, minus some. The sample yields almost 85,000 clones, roughly nine tenths seen once. On this clone: No antigen is known for it.

General study results and limits: CD8+ T cells were the subset that, on average, had more expanded clones than CD4+. Among the lowest peripheral clonal expansion occurred in 0.1-3.0 mg/kg partial responders.

In germline, CDR1 is MDHEN, CDR2 SYDVKM. The length of the CDR3 is 15 residues. Unmatched junction bases numbered 12, after V lost 8 bases and J lost 4 bases. This chain joins TRBV28 and TRBJ2-5; 8 positions agree with TRBD1. The receptor was isolated from an adult with an advanced solid tumor such as melanoma, head and neck, liver or kidney cancer. This material consisted of CD4+ or CD8+ T cells sorted from blood, taken in a trial of the OX40 agonist ivuxolimab. The CDR3 region has the DNA TGTGCCAGCGCCCAGGGGGCCAGCAGGGGAGAGACCCAGTACTTC. Its translation is CASAQGASRGETQYF.